The entry below gives a single T cell receptor beta chain sequence along with its context. The table came from immunoSEQ multiplex PCR; TCRdb's copy has only in-frame clones and leaves some out. The sample lists fewer than 150,000 clones; about 80% were seen once. The data derive from a study of blood T cell repertoires in COVID-19. The length of the CDR3 is 17 residues. With 1 base removed from V and 0 bases from J, the gap between germline ends came to 13 bases. Germline V CDR1 and CDR2: LGHDT, YNNKEL (reference sequence). Material: peripheral blood. This chain links TRBV3-1 (or the pseudogene TRBV3-2) with TRBJ1-3; unclear D gene. This clonotype was obtained from a human donor in a cohort sampled during active COVID-19. Written as DNA, the CDR3 is TGTGCCAGCAGCCAAGGGGGAGGCGCGGGCTCTGGAAACACCATATATTTT. Protein sequence: CASSQGGGAGSGNTIYF.